The 9 T cell receptor beta chains reported below all come from one sample, sequenced in a study of blood T cell repertoires in COVID-19. The method was immunoSEQ multiplex PCR; TCRdb's version includes in-frame clones alone and lacks a portion of them. The profile shows a few hundred thousand clones, about 86% of them singletons. The sample consisted of PBMCs or T cells enriched from blood (not recorded which). These receptors all come from a woman aged 45-60 years in a cohort exposed to, infected with or recovered from COVID-19 (not recorded which).

This clone was observed a few times. The J gene is TRBJ1-2, the V gene TRBV7-9, with no clear D. CDR3 length: 13 residues. Trimming pared 3 bases from V and 7 bases from J, leaving 12 bases between. Germline-derived CDR1 and CDR2 are SEHNR and FQNEAQ (reference sequence). CDR3 amino acids: CASSFQINTGYTF. CDR3 DNA: TGTGCCAGCAGCTTCCAAATCAACACTGGCTACACCTTC. Using reference TRBV7-9 and TRBJ1-2 for the parts outside the CDR3, the full variable domain is DTGVSQNPRHKITKRGQNVTFRCDPISEHNRLYWYRQTLGQGPEFLTYFQNEAQLEKSRLLSDRFSAERPKGSFSTLEIQRTEQGDSAMYLCASSFQINTGYTFGSGTRLTVV.

The genes are TRBV10-2 and TRBJ1-3; no clear D gene. The CDR3 covers 15 residues. In germline, CDR1 is WSHSY, CDR2 SAAADI. The V end was cut by 5 bases, the J end by 0 bases, with 11 bases between. In DNA, the CDR3 is TGCGCCAGCAGTACGAGGATTTCCTCTGGAAACACCATATATTTT. Amino acid sequence: CASSTRISSGNTIYF.

The V gene is TRBV5-1, the J gene TRBJ1-5, with 7 bases that match TRBD1. With 2 bases clipped from V and 6 bases from J, the junction kept 8 bases outside the gene matches. The CDR3 spans 15 residues. The germline gives CDR1 SGHRS, CDR2 YFSETQ. The DNA for the CDR3 is TGCGCCAGCAGCTTTGGGACAGTAAGCGGTCAGCCCCAGCATTTT. It yields the protein CASSFGTVSGQPQHF.

This clone was found once. The chain has TRBV4-2 and TRBJ2-5; no clear D gene. The germline CDR1 and CDR2 sequences are LGHNA and YNFKEQ. This CDR3 is built from 13 residues. The ends were cut back, 0 bases at V and 4 bases at J, with 6 bases in the middle. The CDR3: CASSQESVETQYF. The CDR3 DNA sequence: TGTGCCAGCAGCCAAGAGTCGGTAGAGACCCAGTACTTC.

The J gene is TRBJ2-5, the V gene TRBV11-1, with 7 bases identical to TRBD1. Germline CDR1 SGHAT, CDR2 FQDESV (reference sequence). V was pared by 6 bases and J by 0 bases, with 10 bases of the junction left unmatched. This CDR3 comprises 16 residues. Here the CDR3 DNA reads TGTGCCAGCAGGGCCCGACAGGGTTTGGACCAAGAGACCCAGTACTTC. Encoded protein: CASRARQGLDQETQYF. The whole variable domain, filled in from reference TRBV11-1 and TRBJ2-5, reads EAEVAQSPRYKITEKSQAVAFWCDPISGHATLYWYRQILGQGPELLVQFQDESVVDDSQLPKDRFSAERLKGVDSTLKIQPAELGDSAMYLCASRARQGLDQETQYFGPGTRLLVL.

The V and J genes are TRBV12-3 or TRBV12-4 and TRBJ1-5; D uncertain. V lost 1 base and J 9 bases, leaving 10 bases between the germline ends. The CDR3 is 13 residues long. The CDR3 DNA is TGTGCCAGCAGTTTAGACAGCGGAGGGCCCCAGCATTTT. Translating it yields CASSLDSGGPQHF.

There are a few counts of this clone. The chain carries TRBV28 and TRBJ1-6; the D gene is possibly TRBD1 (6 bases). The CDR3 loop spans 14 amino acids. In germline, CDR1 is MDHEN, CDR2 SYDVKM. Deletions cut 6 bases from V and 10 bases from J, with 16 bases between. The CDR3 DNA is TGTGCCAGCAGACGGACAGCTCTCAACTCACCCCTCCACTTT. The encoded protein is CASRRTALNSPLHF.

In its sample, this clone was seen a few times. The rearrangement joins TRBV23-1 to TRBJ1-2; the D gene is possibly TRBD1 (6 bases). Being an ORF, TRBV23-1 has a function that is uncertain. There are 13 residues in the CDR3. V lost 9 bases and J 4 bases, leaving 15 bases between the germline ends. CDR3 in DNA: TGCGCCAGATTTCAACAGGGTATCTATGGCTACACCTTC. Amino acids: CARFQQGIYGYTF.

This chain connects TRBV19 to TRBJ1-2; TRBD1 agrees at 7 bases. The CDR3 is made up of 12 amino acids. V lost 4 bases, J lost 7 bases, and 3 bases stayed unmatched. CDR1 LNHDA and CDR2 SQIVND come from the germline V gene (reference sequence). The CDR3 region is CASSTGGVGYTF. CDR3 bases: TGTGCCAGTAGTACAGGGGGAGTTGGCTACACCTTC.